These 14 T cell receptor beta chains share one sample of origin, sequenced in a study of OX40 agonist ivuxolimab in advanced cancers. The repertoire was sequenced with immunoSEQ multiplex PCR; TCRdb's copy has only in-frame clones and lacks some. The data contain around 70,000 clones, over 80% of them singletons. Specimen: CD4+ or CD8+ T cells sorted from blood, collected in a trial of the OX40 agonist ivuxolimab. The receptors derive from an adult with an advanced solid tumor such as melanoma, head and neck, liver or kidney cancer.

The CDR3 spells CASSPGTSGSVAGELFF. In DNA form, the CDR3 reads TGTGCCAGCAGCCCTGGGACTAGCGGGAGTGTCGCCGGGGAGCTGTTTTTT. The chain recombines TRBV7-6 with TRBJ2-2; TRBD2 aligns across 14 bases. The CDR3 extends over 17 amino acids. CDR1 is SGHVS and CDR2 is FNYEAQ in the germline V gene. Losses at the gene ends were 5 bases for V and 6 bases for J; bases not matched to a gene: 8.

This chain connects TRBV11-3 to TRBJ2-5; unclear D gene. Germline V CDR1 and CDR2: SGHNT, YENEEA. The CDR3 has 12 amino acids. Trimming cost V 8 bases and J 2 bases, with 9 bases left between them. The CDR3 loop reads CASSLGQETQYF. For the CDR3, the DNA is TGTGCCAGCTCGCTAGGACAAGAGACCCAGTACTTC.

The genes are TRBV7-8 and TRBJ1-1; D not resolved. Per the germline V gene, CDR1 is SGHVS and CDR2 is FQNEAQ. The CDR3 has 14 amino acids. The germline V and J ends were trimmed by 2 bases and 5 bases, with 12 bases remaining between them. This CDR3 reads CASSLLFGNTEAFF. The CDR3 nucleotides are TGTGCCAGCAGCTTATTGTTTGGGAATACTGAAGCTTTCTTT.

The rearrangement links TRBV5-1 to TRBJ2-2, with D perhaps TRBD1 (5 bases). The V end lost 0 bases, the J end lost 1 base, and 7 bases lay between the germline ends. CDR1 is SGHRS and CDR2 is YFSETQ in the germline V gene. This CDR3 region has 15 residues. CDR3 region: CASSLVRENTGELFF. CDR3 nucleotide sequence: TGCGCCAGCAGCTTGGTCAGGGAGAACACCGGGGAGCTGTTTTTT.

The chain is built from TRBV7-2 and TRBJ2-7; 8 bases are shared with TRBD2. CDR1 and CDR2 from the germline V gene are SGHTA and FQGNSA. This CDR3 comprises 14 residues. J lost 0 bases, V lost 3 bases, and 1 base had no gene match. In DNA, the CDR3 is TGTGCCAGCAGCTTTAGCGGGACCTCCTACGAGCAGTACTTC. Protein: CASSFSGTSYEQYF. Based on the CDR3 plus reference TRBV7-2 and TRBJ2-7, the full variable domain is GAGVSQSPSNKVTEKGKDVELRCDPISGHTALYWYRQSLGQGLEFLIYFQGNSAPDKSGLPSDRFSAERTGGSVSTLTIQRTQQEDSAVYLCASSFSGTSYEQYFGPGTRLTVT.

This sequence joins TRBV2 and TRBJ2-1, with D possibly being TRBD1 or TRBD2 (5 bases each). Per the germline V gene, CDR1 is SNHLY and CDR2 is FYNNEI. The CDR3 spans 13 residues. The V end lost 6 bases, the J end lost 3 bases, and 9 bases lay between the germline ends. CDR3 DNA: TGTGCCAGCAGGTGGGACGGCTACAATGAGCAGTTCTTC. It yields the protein CASRWDGYNEQFF.

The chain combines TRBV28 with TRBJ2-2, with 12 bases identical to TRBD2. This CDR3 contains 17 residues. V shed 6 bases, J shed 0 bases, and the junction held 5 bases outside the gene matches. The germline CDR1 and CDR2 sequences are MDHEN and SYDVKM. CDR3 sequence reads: CASSPRTSGANTGELFF. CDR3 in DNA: TGTGCCAGCAGCCCTCGGACTAGCGGGGCGAACACCGGGGAGCTGTTTTTT.

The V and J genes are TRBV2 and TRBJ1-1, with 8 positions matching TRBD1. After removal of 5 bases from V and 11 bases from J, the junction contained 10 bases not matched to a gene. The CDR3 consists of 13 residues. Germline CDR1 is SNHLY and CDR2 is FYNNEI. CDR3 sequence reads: CASSLPQGASAFF. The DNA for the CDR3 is TGTGCCAGCAGTCTACCGCAGGGGGCGTCGGCTTTCTTT. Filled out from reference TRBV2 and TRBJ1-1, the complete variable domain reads EPEVTQTPSHQVTQMGQEVILRCVPISNHLYFYWYRQILGQKVEFLVSFYNNEISEKSEIFDDQFSVERPDGSNFTLKIRSTKLEDSAMYFCASSLPQGASAFFGQGTRLTVV.

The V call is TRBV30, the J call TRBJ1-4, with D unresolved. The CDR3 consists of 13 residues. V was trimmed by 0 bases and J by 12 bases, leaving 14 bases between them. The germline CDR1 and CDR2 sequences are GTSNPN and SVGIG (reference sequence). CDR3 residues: CAWSVQLVKELFF. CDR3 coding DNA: TGTGCCTGGAGTGTACAGCTCGTGAAGGAACTGTTTTTT.

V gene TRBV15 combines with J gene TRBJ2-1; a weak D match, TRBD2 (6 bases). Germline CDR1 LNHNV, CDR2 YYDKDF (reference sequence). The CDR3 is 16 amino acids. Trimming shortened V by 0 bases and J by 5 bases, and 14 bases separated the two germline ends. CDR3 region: CATSRDDWGVNNEQFF. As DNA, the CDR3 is TGTGCCACCAGCAGAGATGATTGGGGGGTAAACAATGAGCAGTTCTTC. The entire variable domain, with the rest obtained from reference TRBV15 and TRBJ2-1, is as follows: DAMVIQNPRYQVTQFGKPVTLSCSQTLNHNVMYWYQQKSSQAPKLLFHYYDKDFNNEADTPDNFQSRRPNTSFCFLDIRSPGLGDTAMYLCATSRDDWGVNNEQFFGPGTRLTVL.

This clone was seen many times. CDR3: CASSERGTAYNEQFF. The CDR3 coding sequence is TGTGCCAGCAGTGAGCGCGGGACAGCCTACAATGAGCAGTTCTTC. The V and J genes are TRBV6-4 and TRBJ2-1; tentative D call: TRBD1 (7 bases). The V gene's germline CDR1 is MRHNA and CDR2 SNTAGT. Trimming pared 3 bases from V and 2 bases from J, leaving 11 bases between. The CDR3 is 15 amino acids.

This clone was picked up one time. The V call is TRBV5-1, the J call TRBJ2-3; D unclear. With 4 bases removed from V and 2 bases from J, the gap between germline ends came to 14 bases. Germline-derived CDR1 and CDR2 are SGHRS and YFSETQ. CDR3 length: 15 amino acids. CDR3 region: CASSLSRADTDTQYF. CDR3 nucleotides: TGCGCCAGCAGCCTTTCTCGGGCCGACACAGATACGCAGTATTTT.

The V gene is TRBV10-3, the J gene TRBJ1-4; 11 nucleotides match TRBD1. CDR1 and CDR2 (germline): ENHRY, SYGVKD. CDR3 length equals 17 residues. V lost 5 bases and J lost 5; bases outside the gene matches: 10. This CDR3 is CAISPSGTGGTNEKLFF. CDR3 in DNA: TGTGCCATCAGTCCCTCCGGGACAGGGGGGACCAATGAAAAACTGTTTTTT.

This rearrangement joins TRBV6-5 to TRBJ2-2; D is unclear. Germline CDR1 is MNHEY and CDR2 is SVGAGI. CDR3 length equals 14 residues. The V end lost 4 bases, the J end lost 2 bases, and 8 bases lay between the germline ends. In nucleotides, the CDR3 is TGTGCCAGCAGTTTAGTCGGTAACACCGGGGAGCTGTTTTTT. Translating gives CASSLVGNTGELFF.